The text below deals with one TCR beta chain. The record originates from a study of blood T cell repertoires in COVID-19. For the study at large: The United States, Italy and Spain were the sources of the acute and convalescent COVID-19 samples. Nucleic acid was either cDNA or gDNA, and it came from T cells, B-cell-depleted T cells, or PBMCs.

As processed by the authors: Quantification of nucleated cells was approximated via reference gene primer amplification. Sequenced by immunoSEQ multiplex PCR; TCRdb stores in-frame clones only, minus some. The D gene and trimming were derived from the DNA, and the V and J assignments and clone size from that table. The table has about 100,000 clones, approximately 79% seen once. V was pared by 6 bases and J by 6 bases, with 3 bases of the junction left unmatched. This CDR3 contains 12 residues. The germline V gene has CDR1 LNHDA and CDR2 SQIVND (reference sequence). Material for sequencing was peripheral blood. This TCR was recovered from a man in his sixties or seventies with active or convalescent COVID-19. J is TRBJ1-1 and V is TRBV19; 8 positions agree with TRBD1. DNA of the CDR3: TGTGCCAGTAGGCGACAGGGGTCTGAAGCTTTCTTT. It specifies CASRRQGSEAFF.